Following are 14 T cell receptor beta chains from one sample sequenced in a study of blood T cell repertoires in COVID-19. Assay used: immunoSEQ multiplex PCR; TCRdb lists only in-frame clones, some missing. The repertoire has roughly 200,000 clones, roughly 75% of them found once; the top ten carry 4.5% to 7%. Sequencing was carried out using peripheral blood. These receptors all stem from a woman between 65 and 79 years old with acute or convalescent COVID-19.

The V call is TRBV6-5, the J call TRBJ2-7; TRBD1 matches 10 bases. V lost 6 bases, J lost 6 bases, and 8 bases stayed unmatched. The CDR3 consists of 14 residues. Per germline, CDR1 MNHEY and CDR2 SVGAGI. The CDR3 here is CASRRGTGESEQYF. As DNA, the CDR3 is TGTGCCAGCAGGAGAGGGACAGGGGAGTCCGAGCAGTACTTC.

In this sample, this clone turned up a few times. This CDR3 is CASSTLETSAAYEQYF. The CDR3 region has the DNA TGTGCCAGCAGCACGCTTGAGACTAGCGCAGCCTACGAGCAGTACTTC. V is TRBV5-4 and J is TRBJ2-7, with 8 bases identical to TRBD2. There are 16 residues in the CDR3. V was pared by 4 bases and J by 2 bases, with 11 bases of the junction left unmatched. Germline CDR1 is SGHNT and CDR2 is YYREEE (reference sequence).

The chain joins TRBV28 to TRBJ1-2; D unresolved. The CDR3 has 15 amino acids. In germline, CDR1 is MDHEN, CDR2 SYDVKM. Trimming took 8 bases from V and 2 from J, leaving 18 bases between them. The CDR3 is CASLPSGSINYGYTF. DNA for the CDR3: TGTGCCAGCCTACCTTCCGGGTCGATAAACTATGGCTACACCTTC.

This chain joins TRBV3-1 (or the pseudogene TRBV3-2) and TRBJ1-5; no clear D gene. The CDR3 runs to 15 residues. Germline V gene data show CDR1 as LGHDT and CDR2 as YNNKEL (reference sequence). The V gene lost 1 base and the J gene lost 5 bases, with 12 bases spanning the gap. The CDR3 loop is CASSQAGRTDQPQHF. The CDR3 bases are TGTGCCAGCAGCCAAGCCGGGAGGACGGATCAGCCCCAGCATTTT.

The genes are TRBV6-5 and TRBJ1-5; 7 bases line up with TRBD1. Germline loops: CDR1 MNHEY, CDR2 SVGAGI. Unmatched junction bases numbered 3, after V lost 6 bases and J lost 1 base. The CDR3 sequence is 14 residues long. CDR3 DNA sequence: TGTGCCAGCAGAGGGGGCATAAGCAATCAGCCCCAGCATTTT. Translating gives CASRGGISNQPQHF.

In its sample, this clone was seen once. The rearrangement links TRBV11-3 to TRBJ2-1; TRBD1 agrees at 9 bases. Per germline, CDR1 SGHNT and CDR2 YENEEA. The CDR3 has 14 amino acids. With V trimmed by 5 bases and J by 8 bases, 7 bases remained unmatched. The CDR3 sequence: CASSQTNRGHEQFF. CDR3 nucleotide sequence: TGTGCCAGCAGCCAGACAAACAGGGGGCATGAGCAGTTCTTC.

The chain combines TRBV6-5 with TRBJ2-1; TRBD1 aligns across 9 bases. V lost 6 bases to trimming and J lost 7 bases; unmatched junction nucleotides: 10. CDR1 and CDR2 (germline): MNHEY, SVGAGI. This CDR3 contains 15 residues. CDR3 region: CASSRPGQGLNEQFF. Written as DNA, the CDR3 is TGTGCCAGCAGCCGCCCGGGACAGGGATTGAATGAGCAGTTCTTC.

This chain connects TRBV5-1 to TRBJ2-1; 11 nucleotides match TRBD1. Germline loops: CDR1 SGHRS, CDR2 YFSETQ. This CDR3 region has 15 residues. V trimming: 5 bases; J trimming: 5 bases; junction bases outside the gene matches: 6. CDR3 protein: CASSNRDRGNNEQFF. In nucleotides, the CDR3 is TGCGCCAGCAGTAACCGGGACAGGGGGAACAATGAGCAGTTCTTC.

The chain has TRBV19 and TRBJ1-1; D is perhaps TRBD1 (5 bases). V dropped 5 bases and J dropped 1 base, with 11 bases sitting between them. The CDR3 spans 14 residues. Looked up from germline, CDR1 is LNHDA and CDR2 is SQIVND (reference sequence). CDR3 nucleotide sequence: TGTGCCAGTAGTTTCCTAACAGGGAACACTGAAGCTTTCTTT. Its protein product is CASSFLTGNTEAFF.

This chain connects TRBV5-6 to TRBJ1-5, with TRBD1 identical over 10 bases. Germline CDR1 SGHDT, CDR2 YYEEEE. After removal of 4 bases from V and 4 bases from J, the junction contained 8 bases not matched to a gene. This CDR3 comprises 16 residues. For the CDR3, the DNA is TGTGCCAGCAGCCCTAGCGGGACAGGGGTTAATCAGCCCCAGCATTTT. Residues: CASSPSGTGVNQPQHF.

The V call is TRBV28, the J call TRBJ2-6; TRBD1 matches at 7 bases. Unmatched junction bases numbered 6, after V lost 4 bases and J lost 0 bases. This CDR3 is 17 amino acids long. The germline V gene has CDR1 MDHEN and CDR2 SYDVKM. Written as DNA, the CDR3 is TGTGCCAGCAGTTCCAGGGGGTACCGCTCTGGGGCCAACGTCCTGACTTTC. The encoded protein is CASSSRGYRSGANVLTF.

The CDR3, as DNA: TGTGCCAGCAGTTCCGGGACAGGGTGGGGTAATGAGCAGTTCTTC. Its protein product is CASSSGTGWGNEQFF. The genes are TRBV27 and TRBJ2-1; 9 bases agree with TRBD1. Looked up from germline, CDR1 is MNHEY and CDR2 is SMNVEV (reference sequence). V dropped 4 bases and J dropped 7; count of bases not matched to a gene: 8. The CDR3 extends over 15 amino acids.

The CDR3 DNA reads as TGTGCCAGCAGCGCCTCCGGGACTAGCGCCCCAGATACGCAGTATTTT. It yields the protein CASSASGTSAPDTQYF. The chain recombines TRBV7-2 with TRBJ2-3, with 10 bases lining up with TRBD2. The CDR3 sequence is 16 residues long. V was clipped by 5 bases and J by 4 bases; unmatched bases: 9. In germline, CDR1 is SGHTA, CDR2 FQGNSA.

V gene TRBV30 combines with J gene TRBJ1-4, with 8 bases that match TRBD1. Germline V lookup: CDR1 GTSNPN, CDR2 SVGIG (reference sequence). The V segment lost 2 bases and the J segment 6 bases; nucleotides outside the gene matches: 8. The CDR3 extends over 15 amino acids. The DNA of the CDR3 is TGTGCCTGGAGTACCGGGACAGGTATTGATGAAAAACTGTTTTTT. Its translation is CAWSTGTGIDEKLFF.